This T cell receptor beta chain originates from a study of blood T cells in healthy people across ages. With a J-beta primer mix and a sample-barcoded 5' primer, a second PCR ran about 6 to 11 cycles. From the 5' RACE reads, TCRdb called clonotypes with MiXCR, one entry per CDR3 protein. The table has fewer than 900,000 distinct CDR3 sequences, about 34% seen once; the top ten hold around 13%. The CDR3 totals 15 residues. Germline CDR1 and CDR2: LNHNV and YYDKDF (reference sequence). V was pared by 0 bases and J by 4 bases, with 2 bases of the junction left unmatched. The source material was blood. This sequence originates from a man aged 18 to 30 in good health. This sequence joins TRBV15 and TRBJ2-1; 8 positions agree with TRBD2. CDR3 bases: TGTGCCACCAGCAGAGAACTAGCGGCATACAATGAGCAGTTCTTC. It encodes CATSRELAAYNEQFF.